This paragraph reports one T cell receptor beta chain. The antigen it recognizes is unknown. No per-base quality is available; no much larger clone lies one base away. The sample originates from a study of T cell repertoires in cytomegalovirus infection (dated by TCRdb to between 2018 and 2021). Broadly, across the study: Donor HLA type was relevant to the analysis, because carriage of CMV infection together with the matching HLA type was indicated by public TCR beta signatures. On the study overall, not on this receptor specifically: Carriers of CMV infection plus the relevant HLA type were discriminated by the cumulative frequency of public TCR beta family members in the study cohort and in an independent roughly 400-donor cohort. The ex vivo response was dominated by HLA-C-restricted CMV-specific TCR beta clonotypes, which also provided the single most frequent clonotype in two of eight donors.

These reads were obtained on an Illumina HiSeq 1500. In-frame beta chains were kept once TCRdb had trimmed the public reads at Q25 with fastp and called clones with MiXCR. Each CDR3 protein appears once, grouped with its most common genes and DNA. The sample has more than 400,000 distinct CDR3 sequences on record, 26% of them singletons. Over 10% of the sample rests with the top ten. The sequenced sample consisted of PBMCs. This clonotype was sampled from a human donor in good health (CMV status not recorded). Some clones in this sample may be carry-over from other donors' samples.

In nucleotide form, the sequence is TGTGCCAGCAGTTACTCGAGGGGGGAAATCTACGAGCAGTACTTC. Its protein product is CASSYSRGEIYEQYF. The chain employs TRBV6-5 and TRBJ2-7; the D call is tentative, TRBD1 or TRBD2, as each matches 6 bases. Trimming removed 0 bases from V and 3 bases from J, leaving 12 bases between the germline ends. The CDR3 goes from the cysteine to the phenylalanine over 15 residues. Solely the CDR3 DNA is kept, with 45 bases framed from the first base. CDR1 and CDR2, per the germline V gene, are MNHEY and SVGAGI.